These 21 T cell receptor beta chains were all obtained from the same sample, sequenced in a study of Graves' ophthalmopathy and Graves' hyperthyroidism. The study amplified TCR beta CDR3 regions using RNA transcripts. Second-round multiplex PCR came after first-round RT-PCR with HTBI primers. TCRdb re-called the multiplex PCR reads with MiXCR, one entry per CDR3 protein. The sample lists some 520,000 distinct CDR3 sequences; over 13% were seen once. Material for sequencing was blood. Receptors were obtained from a woman in her twenties or thirties with Graves' ophthalmopathy.

The rearrangement links TRBV5-1 to TRBJ1-1; D is unresolved. With 1 base removed from V and 0 bases from J, the gap between germline ends came to 13 bases. From germline, CDR1 is SGHRS and CDR2 YFSETQ. This CDR3 has 16 amino acids. The CDR3 coding sequence is TGCGCCAGCAGCTTGCAAGTTGGACGGATGAACACTGAAGCTTTCTTT. Residues: CASSLQVGRMNTEAFF.

At least ten counts were recorded for this clonotype. This chain joins TRBV28 and TRBJ1-1; no clear D gene. From germline, CDR1 is MDHEN and CDR2 SYDVKM. Trimming took off 5 bases at V and 1 base at J, with 5 bases between the two ends. This CDR3 is built from 12 residues. CDR3 nucleotide sequence: TGTGCCAGCAGTAGGACGAACACTGAAGCTTTCTTT. Its translation: CASSRTNTEAFF.

This clonotype was seen repeatedly, ten times or more. The chain links TRBV20-1 to TRBJ2-7, with a possible D match to TRBD1 (6 bases). From germline, CDR1 is DFQATT and CDR2 SNEGSKA (reference sequence). The V end lost 5 bases, the J end lost 2 bases, and 13 bases lay between the germline ends. The length of the CDR3 is 13 residues. CDR3 residues: CSASTGLAYEQYF. DNA of the CDR3: TGCAGTGCTTCCACAGGGTTGGCCTACGAGCAGTACTTC.

The sample holds many counts of this clonotype. This chain joins TRBV28 and TRBJ2-7; TRBD1 aligns across 7 bases. The germline V gene has CDR1 MDHEN and CDR2 SYDVKM. V gave up 4 bases and J gave up 1 base; unmatched junction bases: 10. This CDR3 is 16 amino acids long. The CDR3 DNA reads as TGTGCCAGCAGTTCAAAACCGGGACAGTCTTCCTACGAGCAGTACTTC. Residues: CASSSKPGQSSYEQYF.

About this clonotype itself: A much larger clonotype is one base distant, so this may be a read error. A read error is likely, as this CDR3 ends without the conserved phenylalanine or tryptophan. V and J are TRBV7-4 and TRBJ1-5; 8 positions match TRBD1. Germline trimming cut 1 base from V and 4 bases from J; bases unmatched to any gene: 6. Germline assignment: CDR1 SGHVT and CDR2 SQSDAQ. This CDR3 is built from 16 residues. CDR3 sequence reads: CASSLEDRVRNQPQHV. The CDR3 DNA reads TGTGCCAGCAGCTTAGAGGACAGGGTAAGGAATCAGCCCCAGCATGTT.

This clonotype appeared a few times. The V gene is TRBV2, the J gene TRBJ2-4; 10 nucleotides match TRBD2. V lost 6 bases and J lost 8; bases outside the gene matches: 4. CDR1 is SNHLY, CDR2 FYNNEI, per germline. This CDR3 comprises 13 residues. The CDR3 nucleotides are TGTGCCAGCAGCCCCGGGACTAGCGACATTCAGTACTTC. Protein sequence: CASSPGTSDIQYF.

This clonotype was picked up many times. The chain is built from TRBV10-3 and TRBJ2-5, with TRBD1 matching over 7 bases. Unmatched junction bases numbered 4, after V lost 2 bases and J lost 1 base. The CDR3 runs 15 residues. CDR1 ENHRY and CDR2 SYGVKD come from the germline V gene. The CDR3 DNA reads as TGTGCCATCAGTGAGCTCGGGACAGCCCAAGAGACCCAGTACTTC. Its protein is CAISELGTAQETQYF.

This clonotype was detected ten times or more. The chain combines TRBV20-1 with TRBJ2-6, with D possibly matching TRBD2 (5 bases). Germline CDR1 DFQATT, CDR2 SNEGSKA (reference sequence). V lost 2 bases and J lost 2, with 10 bases in between. This CDR3 comprises 15 residues. The CDR3: CSARYTGTGANVLTF. CDR3 in DNA: TGCAGTGCTAGATACACCGGGACTGGGGCCAACGTCCTGACTTTC.

This clonotype showed up just a few times. V gene TRBV5-1 combines with J gene TRBJ2-7; a weak D match, TRBD2 (7 bases). V lost 4 bases and J lost 2, with 16 bases in between. Per the germline V gene, CDR1 is SGHRS and CDR2 is YFSETQ. The CDR3 runs 15 residues. The CDR3 loop is CASSRGAQPTYEQYF. For the CDR3, the DNA is TGCGCCAGCAGCCGGGGGGCGCAACCGACCTACGAGCAGTACTTC.

V usage is TRBV5-1 and J usage is TRBJ1-2; no reliable D call. Trimming took 0 bases from V and 8 from J, leaving 20 bases between them. The CDR3 length is 16 residues. Germline lookup yields CDR1 SGHRS and CDR2 YFSETQ. This chain's CDR3 is CASSLVRRTHLWGYTF. In DNA, the CDR3 is TGCGCCAGCAGCTTGGTACGGCGGACTCACCTGTGGGGCTACACCTTC.

This clonotype was seen many times. This chain links TRBV6-1 with TRBJ2-7, with D possibly being TRBD2 (5 bases). The ends were cut back, 8 bases at V and 0 bases at J, with 20 bases in the middle. There are 16 residues in the CDR3. The germline V gene has CDR1 MNHNS and CDR2 SASEGT. CDR3 nucleotide sequence: TGTGCCAGCCGCCCCGAGGGCCGCCCCAGCTCCTACGAGCAGTACTTC. It translates to CASRPEGRPSSYEQYF.

This clonotype was found many times. This rearrangement joins TRBV7-6 to TRBJ2-5; the D gene is possibly TRBD2 (6 bases). The CDR3 is 15 amino acids. Germline values: CDR1 SGHVS, CDR2 FNYEAQ. Trimming cost V 6 bases and J 4 bases, with 18 bases left between them. The CDR3 sequence: CASSLKSGVPETQYF. The DNA of the CDR3 is TGTGCCAGCAGTTTGAAATCGGGAGTCCCAGAGACCCAGTACTTC.

At least ten counts were recorded for this clonotype. The chain combines TRBV29-1 with TRBJ2-7; 10 bases align to TRBD2. The CDR3 has 13 residues. V was clipped by 6 bases and J by 3 bases; unmatched bases: 5. The germline V gene has CDR1 SQVTM and CDR2 ANQGSEA. The CDR3 bases are TGCAGCGTCGCCAGACTAGCGGGCTACGAGCAGTACTTC. It translates to CSVARLAGYEQYF.

This clonotype occurred many times. This rearrangement joins TRBV29-1 to TRBJ2-5; 14 bases align to TRBD2. Germline V gene data show CDR1 as SQVTM and CDR2 as ANQGSEA. The CDR3 has 14 amino acids. V was clipped by 6 bases and J by 4 bases; unmatched bases: 4. CDR3 nucleotides: TGCAGCGTACTGACTAGCGGGAGGGTAGAGACCCAGTACTTC. This sequence encodes CSVLTSGRVETQYF.

In its sample, this clonotype was seen many times. V and J are TRBV10-1 and TRBJ1-1; D may be TRBD1 (6 bases). V lost 0 bases and J lost 5, with 13 bases in between. Germline values: CDR1 WNHNN, CDR2 SYGVQD (reference sequence). The CDR3 length is 15 residues. CDR3 amino acids: CASSESAGARTEAFF. As DNA, the CDR3 is TGCGCCAGCAGTGAGTCAGCGGGGGCAAGGACTGAAGCTTTCTTT.

This clonotype has ten or more counts. J is TRBJ2-5 and V is TRBV2, with 7 positions matching TRBD1. V gave up 6 bases and J gave up 5 bases; unmatched junction bases: 9. The V gene's germline CDR1 is SNHLY and CDR2 FYNNEI. The CDR3 is 14 amino acids. The CDR3 coding sequence is TGTGCCAGCAGGACAAGGGACAGTGGCGAGACCCAGTACTTC. Amino acid sequence: CASRTRDSGETQYF.

At least ten counts were recorded for this clonotype. V is TRBV15 and J is TRBJ2-7; 8 bases are shared with TRBD1. With V trimmed by 1 base and J by 2 bases, 4 bases remained unmatched. This CDR3 region has 15 residues. Germline V gene sequence: CDR1 LNHNV, CDR2 YYDKDF (reference sequence). The DNA of the CDR3 is TGTGCCACCAGCAGAGGTCAGACAGGGGCCTACGAGCAGTACTTC. Translating gives CATSRGQTGAYEQYF.

The chain has TRBV15 and TRBJ1-1; TRBD1 agrees at 11 bases. The V segment lost 2 bases and the J segment 0 bases; nucleotides outside the gene matches: 8. Germline V gives CDR1 LNHNV, CDR2 YYDKDF (reference sequence). CDR3 length equals 18 residues. Here the CDR3 reads CATSRHRDRGVMNTEAFF. The CDR3 bases are TGTGCCACCAGCAGACACCGGGACAGGGGGGTCATGAACACTGAAGCTTTCTTT.

The sample holds many counts of this clonotype. CDR3 amino acids: CASRPLGQQPGGAFF. The CDR3 DNA is TGTGCCAGCCGACCTCTAGGACAGCAGCCTGGTGGAGCTTTCTTT. V usage is TRBV18 and J usage is TRBJ1-1; perhaps TRBD1 as D (6 bases). The V gene's germline CDR1 is KGHSH and CDR2 LQKENI. The CDR3 spans 15 residues. Trimming shortened V by 8 bases and J by 10 bases, and 26 bases separated the two germline ends.

In this sample, this clonotype turned up many times. Germline is not matched at one junction end, which may reflect a read error. The chain combines TRBV7-7 with TRBJ2-2, with 7 nucleotides matching TRBD2. Germline CDR1 is SSHAT and CDR2 is FNYEAQ (reference sequence). The CDR3 has 15 residues. The CDR3 coding sequence is TGTGCTAGCAGCGAGGGACTACCTAACACCGGGGAGCTGTTTTTT. This encodes CASSEGLPNTGELFF.

This clonotype was counted ten times or more. The junction and the germline gene differ at one end; a read error may be behind it. The V call is TRBV28, the J call TRBJ2-4; TRBD1 matches at 8 bases. The CDR3 consists of 14 residues. CDR1 MDHEN and CDR2 SYDVKM come from the germline V gene. The CDR3 sequence: CASSLDRVGNIKYF. CDR3 nucleotide sequence: TGTGCCAGCAGTTTGGACAGGGTAGGAAACATTAAGTACTTC.